The 29 T cell receptor beta chains listed next were all sequenced from one sample in a study of blood T cell repertoires in COVID-19. Some clones are missing from TCRdb's copy, which holds only in-frame ones; the method was immunoSEQ multiplex PCR. The sample lists fewer than 90,000 clones, about 83% occurring once. Sequencing input: peripheral blood. All receptors come from an older man with acute or convalescent COVID-19.

This clone has just a few counts. V and J are TRBV11-3 and TRBJ2-1; D uncertain. Germline assignment: CDR1 SGHNT and CDR2 YENEEA. This CDR3 comprises 17 residues. The germline V and J ends were trimmed by 2 bases and 0 bases, with 14 bases remaining between them. The chain's CDR3 is CASSLQGSRSSYNEQFF. The CDR3 DNA sequence: TGTGCCAGCAGCTTACAAGGTTCTCGGAGCTCCTACAATGAGCAGTTCTTC.

Only one count was recorded for this clone. J is TRBJ2-1 and V is TRBV19; 13 bases map to TRBD2. CDR3 size: 14 residues. Germline CDR1 is LNHDA and CDR2 is SQIVND (reference sequence). Losses at the gene ends were 6 bases for V and 10 bases for J; bases not matched to a gene: 6. The CDR3 DNA sequence: TGTGCCAGTAGACTAGCGGGGGGGCCTAGGGAGCAGTTCTTC. Its protein is CASRLAGGPREQFF.

This sequence joins TRBV28 and TRBJ2-1, with 9 bases aligning to TRBD2. CDR3 length: 16 amino acids. CDR1 MDHEN and CDR2 SYDVKM come from the germline V gene. V was clipped by 7 bases and J by 0 bases; unmatched bases: 7. CDR3: CASNSLAGTSYNEQFF. CDR3 DNA sequence: TGTGCCAGCAATTCCCTAGCGGGGACCTCCTACAATGAGCAGTTCTTC.

The chain uses TRBV28 and TRBJ2-1, with TRBD1 matching over 9 bases. V lost 5 bases to trimming and J lost 6 bases; unmatched junction nucleotides: 8. This CDR3 has 15 residues. CDR1 is MDHEN, CDR2 SYDVKM, per germline. CDR3 in DNA: TGTGCCAGCAGTGGGGCCGGACAGGGGAGCAATGAGCAGTTCTTC. It yields the protein CASSGAGQGSNEQFF. The full variable domain, completed using reference TRBV28 and TRBJ2-1, is DVKVTQSSRYLVKRTGEKVFLECVQDMDHENMFWYRQDPGLGLRLIYFSYDVKMKEKGDIPEGYSVSREKKERFSLILESASTNQTSMYLCASSGAGQGSNEQFFGPGTRLTVL.

V and J are TRBV30 and TRBJ2-2; 7 bases map to TRBD2. The V segment lost 1 base and the J segment 1 base; nucleotides outside the gene matches: 6. CDR1 is GTSNPN and CDR2 is SVGIG in the germline V gene (reference sequence). This CDR3 is 16 amino acids long. The CDR3 nucleotides read TGTGCCTGGAGTGAGGGCGGGAGTGGGAACACCGGGGAGCTGTTTTTT. This translates into CAWSEGGSGNTGELFF. The whole variable domain, filled in from reference TRBV30 and TRBJ2-2, reads SQTIHQWPATLVQPVGSPLSLECTVEGTSNPNLYWYRQAAGRGLQLLFYSVGIGQISSEVPQNLSASRPQDRQFILSSKKLLLSDSGFYLCAWSEGGSGNTGELFFGEGSRLTVL.

This chain uses TRBV7-2 with TRBJ2-5; D is perhaps TRBD2 (6 bases). With 8 bases removed from V and 4 bases from J, the gap between germline ends came to 11 bases. Per germline, CDR1 SGHTA and CDR2 FQGNSA. CDR3 length: 12 residues. CDR3 loop: CASGLGGETQYF. The DNA of the CDR3 is TGTGCCAGCGGGTTGGGAGGAGAGACCCAGTACTTC.

The chain couples TRBV5-1 to TRBJ1-4, with D possibly being TRBD1 (6 bases). Trimming pared 6 bases from V and 5 bases from J, leaving 11 bases between. Germline V gene sequence: CDR1 SGHRS, CDR2 YFSETQ. The CDR3 runs to 13 residues. CDR3 sequence: CASMDSVNEKLFF. The CDR3 region has the DNA TGCGCCAGCATGGACAGCGTAAATGAAAAACTGTTTTTT.

This chain uses TRBV19 with TRBJ2-7, with D perhaps matching TRBD2 (5 bases). Germline V gene sequence: CDR1 LNHDA, CDR2 SQIVND (reference sequence). Trimming took 1 base from V and 1 from J, leaving 14 bases between them. The CDR3 runs 16 residues. CDR3 bases: TGTGCCAGTAGTATAGTTTCCAGCGGTCCTTCCTACGAGCAGTACTTC. Translating it yields CASSIVSSGPSYEQYF.

There are a few counts of this clone. The chain combines TRBV5-1 with TRBJ2-7, with 8 positions matching TRBD1. The CDR3 sequence is 14 residues long. Germline assignment: CDR1 SGHRS and CDR2 YFSETQ. V was clipped by 6 bases and J by 2 bases; unmatched bases: 7. DNA of the CDR3: TGCGCCAGCAAACCAGGGGGCATAGCCTACGAGCAGTACTTC. Translation gives CASKPGGIAYEQYF.

V gene TRBV5-1 combines with J gene TRBJ2-7; possible D gene TRBD2, 5 bases. This CDR3 region has 12 residues. Trimming left V 4 bases short and J 7 bases short, with 12 bases between. From germline, CDR1 is SGHRS and CDR2 YFSETQ. In DNA form, the CDR3 reads TGCGCCAGCAGCCTCCCGGACTTGGAGCAGTACTTC. As protein: CASSLPDLEQYF.

The genes are TRBV2 and TRBJ2-7, with a possible D match to TRBD2 (5 bases). This CDR3 comprises 14 residues. Germline lookup yields CDR1 SNHLY and CDR2 FYNNEI. The V and J ends lost 6 bases and 6 bases respectively, with 18 bases between them. The CDR3 sequence: CASRAGLSVGEQYF. DNA for the CDR3: TGTGCCAGCAGGGCCGGACTCAGTGTTGGCGAGCAGTACTTC.

This clone was picked up one time. V is TRBV7-6 and J is TRBJ2-2; 7 bases line up with TRBD1. The CDR3 contains 15 residues. V dropped 5 bases and J dropped 4; count of bases not matched to a gene: 7. Germline CDR1 SGHVS, CDR2 FNYEAQ. CDR3 in amino acids: CASSETGSGTGELFF. For the CDR3, the DNA is TGTGCCAGCAGCGAGACAGGGTCGGGCACCGGGGAGCTGTTTTTT.

The J gene is TRBJ2-2, the V gene TRBV5-1, with a tentative D call TRBD1 (5 bases). The CDR3 runs to 15 residues. Per the germline V gene, CDR1 is SGHRS and CDR2 is YFSETQ. With 0 bases removed from V and 1 base from J, the gap between germline ends came to 7 bases. CDR3 residues: CASSLDQGNTGELFF. The CDR3 nucleotides read TGCGCCAGCAGCTTGGATCAGGGGAACACCGGGGAGCTGTTTTTT.

V gene TRBV14 combines with J gene TRBJ2-3; a weak D match, TRBD1 (6 bases). The germline V gene encodes CDR1 SGHDN and CDR2 FVKESK. The CDR3 covers 15 residues. Between the trimmed V and J ends, which lost 2 bases and 2 bases, there was a span of 11 bases. The CDR3 sequence is CASSQRVGATDTQYF. DNA for the CDR3: TGTGCCAGCAGCCAAAGAGTGGGGGCCACAGATACGCAGTATTTT.

CDR3 sequence reads: CASGGLGGNTEAFF. CDR3 DNA: TGTGCCAGCGGCGGGCTGGGCGGGAACACTGAAGCTTTCTTT. The chain carries TRBV7-9 and TRBJ1-1; D is unclear. The CDR3 spans 14 residues. V lost 8 bases, J lost 1 base, and 14 bases lay in between. Germline V gene data show CDR1 as SEHNR and CDR2 as FQNEAQ (reference sequence). Full variable domain (outside the CDR3, taken from reference TRBV7-9 and TRBJ1-1): DTGVSQNPRHKITKRGQNVTFRCDPISEHNRLYWYRQTLGQGPEFLTYFQNEAQLEKSRLLSDRFSAERPKGSFSTLEIQRTEQGDSAMYLCASGGLGGNTEAFFGQGTRLTVV.

The V call is TRBV5-1, the J call TRBJ1-5, with D tentatively TRBD1 (6 bases). Trimming cost V 0 bases and J 2 bases, with 9 bases left between them. CDR3 size: 15 residues. Per the germline V gene, CDR1 is SGHRS and CDR2 is YFSETQ. The CDR3 nucleotides read TGCGCCAGCAGCTTGGCCTCAGGGGGCAATCAGCCCCAGCATTTT. Its translation is CASSLASGGNQPQHF.

The gene calls are TRBV4-2 and TRBJ2-7; tentative D call: TRBD2 (5 bases). V was cut by 0 bases and J by 4 bases, with 10 bases left in between. The CDR3 has 14 residues. Germline V gene lookup returns CDR1 LGHNA and CDR2 YNFKEQ. CDR3 region: CASSQDGRAYEQYF. The DNA for the CDR3 is TGTGCCAGCAGCCAAGATGGGAGAGCGTACGAGCAGTACTTC.

The rearrangement links TRBV19 to TRBJ1-2, with D possibly being TRBD1 (5 bases). CDR1 LNHDA and CDR2 SQIVND come from the germline V gene (reference sequence). V was trimmed by 6 bases and J by 5 bases, leaving 7 bases between them. The length of the CDR3 is 11 residues. CDR3: CASRAGYGYTF. As DNA, the CDR3 is TGTGCCAGTAGGGCAGGGTATGGCTACACCTTC.

The V and J genes are TRBV25-1 and TRBJ2-1; 9 bases are shared with TRBD2. CDR3 size: 16 residues. Germline CDR1 MGHDK, CDR2 SYGVNS. J lost 0 bases, V lost 6 bases, and 6 bases had no gene match. DNA for the CDR3: TGTGCCAGCAGCCTACTAGCGGGCAGCTCCTACAATGAGCAGTTCTTC. Translating it yields CASSLLAGSSYNEQFF.

The chain combines TRBV11-2 with TRBJ2-1, with 8 positions matching TRBD2. This CDR3 has 15 amino acids. CDR1 SGHAT and CDR2 FQNNGV come from the germline V gene. Trimming removed 5 bases from V and 7 bases from J; junction bases left unmatched: 10. CDR3 in amino acids: CASSIGGGPGNEQFF. CDR3 nucleotides: TGTGCCAGCAGCATAGGCGGGGGGCCGGGTAATGAGCAGTTCTTC. The full variable domain, in which reference TRBV11-2 and TRBJ2-1 provide the parts outside the CDR3, is EAGVAQSPRYKIIEKRQSVAFWCNPISGHATLYWYQQILGQGPKLLIQFQNNGVVDDSQLPKDRFSAERLKGVDSTLKIQPAKLEDSAVYLCASSIGGGPGNEQFFGPGTRLTVL.

The rearrangement joins TRBV5-1 to TRBJ1-4; TRBD1 might be the D (5 bases). Trimming stripped 3 bases from V and 7 bases from J, with 13 bases between. Germline V lookup: CDR1 SGHRS, CDR2 YFSETQ. The CDR3 covers 14 residues. In nucleotides, the CDR3 is TGCGCCAGCAGCTATGACAGAATTGGTGAAAAACTGTTTTTT. Translating it yields CASSYDRIGEKLFF.

This rearrangement joins TRBV19 to TRBJ2-5; the D gene is possibly TRBD1 (6 bases). There are 16 residues in the CDR3. Trimming took off 4 bases at V and 1 base at J, with 16 bases between the two ends. Germline V CDR1 and CDR2: LNHDA, SQIVND (reference sequence). The CDR3 DNA sequence: TGTGCCAGTAGTAAAAGGCCGACAGGCCTCCAAGAGACCCAGTACTTC. Encoded protein: CASSKRPTGLQETQYF.

The V gene is TRBV18, the J gene TRBJ2-2, with D perhaps matching TRBD2 (5 bases). The CDR3 runs to 13 residues. CDR1 and CDR2 (germline): KGHSH, LQKENI. V was pared by 3 bases and J by 7 bases, with 9 bases between. The CDR3: CASSPGLIGELFF. DNA for the CDR3: TGTGCCAGCTCACCCGGACTTATCGGGGAGCTGTTTTTT. The complete variable domain, with remaining parts taken from reference TRBV18 and TRBJ2-2, reads NAGVMQNPRHLVRRRGQEARLRCSPMKGHSHVYWYRQLPEEGLKFMVYLQKENIIDESGMPKERFSAEFPKEGPSILRIQQVVRGDSAAYFCASSPGLIGELFFGEGSRLTVL.

V is TRBV3-1 (or the pseudogene TRBV3-2) and J is TRBJ2-6; tentative D call: TRBD2 (5 bases). V lost 0 bases and J lost 1, with 19 bases in between. The germline CDR1 and CDR2 sequences are LGHDT and YNNKEL (reference sequence). The CDR3 spans 20 residues. For the CDR3, the DNA is TGTGCCAGCAGCCAAGATCGGGGATACAGAAGACTTTCTGGGGCCAACGTCCTGACTTTC. Translating gives CASSQDRGYRRLSGANVLTF.

This chain uses TRBV2 with TRBJ1-5; D remains unclear. Germline V CDR1 and CDR2: SNHLY, FYNNEI. Deletions cut 1 base from V and 3 bases from J, with 19 bases between. The CDR3 is made up of 18 amino acids. Written as DNA, the CDR3 is TGTGCCAGCAGTGAAGGGGCCGACACGGGAAGTTTCAATCAGCCCCAGCATTTT. Protein sequence: CASSEGADTGSFNQPQHF. Variable domain in full (rest from reference TRBV2 and TRBJ1-5): EPEVTQTPSHQVTQMGQEVILRCVPISNHLYFYWYRQILGQKVEFLVSFYNNEISEKSEIFDDQFSVERPDGSNFTLKIRSTKLEDSAMYFCASSEGADTGSFNQPQHFGDGTRLSIL.

This clone was seen only once. The chain carries TRBV12-5 and TRBJ1-1, with unresolved D. V was cut by 1 base and J by 6 bases, with 9 bases left in between. Germline V gene data show CDR1 as LGHNT and CDR2 as FRNRAP. The CDR3 runs 13 residues. The CDR3 here is CASGLELNSEAFF. The DNA for the CDR3 is TGTGCTAGTGGTTTGGAGTTAAACTCTGAAGCTTTCTTT.

The rearrangement links TRBV19 to TRBJ2-7, with D possibly matching TRBD1 (6 bases). V lost 4 bases, J lost 3 bases, and 10 bases lay in between. The CDR3 is 13 residues long. The germline gives CDR1 LNHDA, CDR2 SQIVND (reference sequence). The CDR3 DNA reads as TGTGCCAGTAGTAAATTGGACAGCTACGAGCAGTACTTC. It translates to CASSKLDSYEQYF.

This chain joins TRBV5-1 and TRBJ2-1; TRBD2 matches 9 bases. The CDR3 spans 15 residues. The germline V gene encodes CDR1 SGHRS and CDR2 YFSETQ. The ends lost 4 bases at V and 3 bases at J; junction bases unmatched: 5. CDR3 loop: CASSPNSGSYNEQFF. CDR3 in DNA: TGCGCCAGCAGCCCTAATAGCGGGAGCTACAATGAGCAGTTCTTC.

The V call is TRBV19, the J call TRBJ2-7, with 10 bases matching TRBD1. This CDR3 has 14 residues. The germline CDR1 and CDR2 sequences are LNHDA and SQIVND (reference sequence). After removal of 6 bases from V and 4 bases from J, the junction contained 6 bases not matched to a gene. This CDR3 reads CASSRDRGDYEQYF. The DNA of the CDR3 is TGTGCCAGTAGCCGGGACAGGGGCGATTACGAGCAGTACTTC.